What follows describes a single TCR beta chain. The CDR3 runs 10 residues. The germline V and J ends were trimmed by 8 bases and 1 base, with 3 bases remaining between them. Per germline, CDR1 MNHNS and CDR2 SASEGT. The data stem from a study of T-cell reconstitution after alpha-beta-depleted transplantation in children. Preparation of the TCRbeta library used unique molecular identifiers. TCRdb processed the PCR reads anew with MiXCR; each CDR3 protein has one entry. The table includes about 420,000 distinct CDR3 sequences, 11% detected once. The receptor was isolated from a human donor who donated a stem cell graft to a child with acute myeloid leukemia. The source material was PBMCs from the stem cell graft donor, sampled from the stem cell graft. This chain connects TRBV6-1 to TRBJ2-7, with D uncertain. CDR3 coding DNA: TGTGCCAGCGCATCCTACGAGCAGTACGTC. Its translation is CASASYEQYV.